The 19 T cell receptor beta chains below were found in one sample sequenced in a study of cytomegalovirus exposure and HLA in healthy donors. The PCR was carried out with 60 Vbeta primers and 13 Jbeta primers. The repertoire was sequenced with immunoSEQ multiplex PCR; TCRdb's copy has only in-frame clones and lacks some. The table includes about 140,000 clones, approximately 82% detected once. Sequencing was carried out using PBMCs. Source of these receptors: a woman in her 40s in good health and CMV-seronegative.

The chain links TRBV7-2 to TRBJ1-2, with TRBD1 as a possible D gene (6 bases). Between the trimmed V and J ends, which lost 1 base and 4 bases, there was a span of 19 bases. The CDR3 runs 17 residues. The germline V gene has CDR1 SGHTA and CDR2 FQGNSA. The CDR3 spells CASSLEQGEVFVYGYTF. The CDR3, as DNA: TGTGCCAGCAGCTTAGAACAGGGAGAGGTCTTCGTCTATGGCTACACCTTC.

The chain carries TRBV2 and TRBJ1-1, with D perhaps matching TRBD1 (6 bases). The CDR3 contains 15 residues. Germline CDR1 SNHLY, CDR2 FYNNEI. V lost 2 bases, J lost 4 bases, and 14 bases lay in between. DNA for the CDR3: TGTGCCAGCAGTGAACAGGGGTTGGTTAGCACTGAAGCTTTCTTT. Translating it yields CASSEQGLVSTEAFF.

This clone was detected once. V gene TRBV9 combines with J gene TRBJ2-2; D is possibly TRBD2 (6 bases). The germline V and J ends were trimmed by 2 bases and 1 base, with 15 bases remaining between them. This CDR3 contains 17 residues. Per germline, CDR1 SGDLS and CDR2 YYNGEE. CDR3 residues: CASSVSLGGRNTGELFF. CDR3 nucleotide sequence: TGTGCCAGCAGCGTTTCCCTTGGGGGGAGGAACACCGGGGAGCTGTTTTTT.

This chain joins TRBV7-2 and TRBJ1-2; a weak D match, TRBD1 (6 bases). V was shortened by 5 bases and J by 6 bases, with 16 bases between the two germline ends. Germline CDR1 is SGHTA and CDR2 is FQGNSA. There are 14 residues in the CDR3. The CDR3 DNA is TGTGCCAGCAGCCCATTACAGGGTAGAGATGGCTACACCTTC. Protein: CASSPLQGRDGYTF.

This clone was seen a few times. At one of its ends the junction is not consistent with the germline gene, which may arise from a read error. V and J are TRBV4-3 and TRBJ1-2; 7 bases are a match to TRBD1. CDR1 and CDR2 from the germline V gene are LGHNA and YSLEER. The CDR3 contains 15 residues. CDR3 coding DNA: TGCGCCAGCAGCCAAGTCAGATCCGGACAGGCCCTCCTTCTCTTC. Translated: CASSQVRSGQALLLF.

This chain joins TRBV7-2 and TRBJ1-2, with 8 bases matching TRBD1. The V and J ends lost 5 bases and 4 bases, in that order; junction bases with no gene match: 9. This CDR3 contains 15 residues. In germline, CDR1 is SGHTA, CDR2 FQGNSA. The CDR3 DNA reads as TGTGCCAGCAGCCTGGACAGGGCAGATCTCTATGGCTACACCTTC. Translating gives CASSLDRADLYGYTF.

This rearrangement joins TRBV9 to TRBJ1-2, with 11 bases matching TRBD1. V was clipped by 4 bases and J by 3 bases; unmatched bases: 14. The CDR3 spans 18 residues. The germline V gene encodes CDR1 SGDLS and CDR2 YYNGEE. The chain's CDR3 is CASSNPGTGGRGYYGYTF. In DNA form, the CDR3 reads TGTGCCAGCAGCAATCCCGGGACAGGGGGTAGAGGTTACTATGGCTACACCTTC.

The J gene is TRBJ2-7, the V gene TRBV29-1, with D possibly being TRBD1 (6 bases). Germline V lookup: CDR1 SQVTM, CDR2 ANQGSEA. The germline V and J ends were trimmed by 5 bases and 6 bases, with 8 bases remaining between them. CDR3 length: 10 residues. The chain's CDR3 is CSVRTVEQYF. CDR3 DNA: TGCAGCGTTCGGACAGTCGAGCAGTACTTC.

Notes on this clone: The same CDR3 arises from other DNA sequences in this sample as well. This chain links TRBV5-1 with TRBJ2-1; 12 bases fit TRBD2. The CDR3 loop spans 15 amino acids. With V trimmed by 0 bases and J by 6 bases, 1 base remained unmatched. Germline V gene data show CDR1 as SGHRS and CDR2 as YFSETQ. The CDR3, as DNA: TGCGCCAGCAGCTTGGGACTAGCGGGAGTCAATGAGCAGTTCTTC. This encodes CASSLGLAGVNEQFF.

The CDR3 nucleotides are TGTGCCAGCAGTTCCAGGGGGCCGAGTGAAAAACTGTTTTTT. Its protein is CASSSRGPSEKLFF. The V and J genes are TRBV27 and TRBJ1-4, with 8 bases identical to TRBD1. This CDR3 is built from 14 residues. CDR1 is MNHEY and CDR2 is SMNVEV in the germline V gene (reference sequence). The ends lost 4 bases at V and 7 bases at J; junction bases unmatched: 5.

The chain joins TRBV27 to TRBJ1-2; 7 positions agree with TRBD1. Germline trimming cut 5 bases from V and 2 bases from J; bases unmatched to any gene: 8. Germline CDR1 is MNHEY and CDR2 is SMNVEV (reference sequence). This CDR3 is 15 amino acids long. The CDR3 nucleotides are TGTGCCAGCAGTCCCCGGGACAGAAAAAACTATGGCTACACCTTC. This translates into CASSPRDRKNYGYTF.

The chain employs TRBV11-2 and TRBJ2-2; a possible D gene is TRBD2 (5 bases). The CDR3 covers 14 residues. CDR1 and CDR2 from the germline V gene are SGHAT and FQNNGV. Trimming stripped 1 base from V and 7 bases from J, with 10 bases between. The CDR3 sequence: CASSLVGDGGELFF. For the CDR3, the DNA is TGTGCCAGCAGCTTAGTCGGGGATGGCGGGGAGCTGTTTTTT.

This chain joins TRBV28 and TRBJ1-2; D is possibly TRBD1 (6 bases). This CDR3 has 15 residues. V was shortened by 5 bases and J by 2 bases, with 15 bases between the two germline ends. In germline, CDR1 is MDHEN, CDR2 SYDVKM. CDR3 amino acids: CASSPIGGGNYGYTF. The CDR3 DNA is TGTGCCAGCAGTCCAATAGGGGGGGGCAACTATGGCTACACCTTC.

The CDR3 DNA reads TGTGCCAGCAGTACTACAGGGTTGCACGAGCAGTACTTC. Encoded protein: CASSTTGLHEQYF. V is TRBV28 and J is TRBJ2-7, with D possibly matching TRBD1 (6 bases). The CDR3 is 13 amino acids. Per the germline V gene, CDR1 is MDHEN and CDR2 is SYDVKM. Deletions cut 5 bases from V and 5 bases from J, with 13 bases between.

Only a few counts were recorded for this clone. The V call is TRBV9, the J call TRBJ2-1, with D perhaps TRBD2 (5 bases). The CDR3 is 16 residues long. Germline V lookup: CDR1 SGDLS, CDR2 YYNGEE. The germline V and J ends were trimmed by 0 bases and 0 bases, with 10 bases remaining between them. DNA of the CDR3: TGTGCCAGCAGCGTAGGAGGGCGGAGCTCCTACAATGAGCAGTTCTTC. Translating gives CASSVGGRSSYNEQFF.

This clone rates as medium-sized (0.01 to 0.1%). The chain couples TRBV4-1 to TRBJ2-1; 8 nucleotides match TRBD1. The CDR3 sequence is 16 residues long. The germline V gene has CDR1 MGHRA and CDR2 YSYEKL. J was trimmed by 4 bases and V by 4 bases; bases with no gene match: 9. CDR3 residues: CASSLHPGQGYNEQFF. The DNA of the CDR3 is TGCGCCAGCAGCCTCCACCCCGGACAGGGATACAATGAGCAGTTCTTC.

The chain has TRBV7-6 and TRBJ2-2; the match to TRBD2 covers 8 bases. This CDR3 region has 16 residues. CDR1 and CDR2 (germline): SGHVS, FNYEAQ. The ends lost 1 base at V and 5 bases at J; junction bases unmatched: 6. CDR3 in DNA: TGTGCCAGCAGCTTAGTCGCGGGAGGAAGGACCGGGGAGCTGTTTTTT. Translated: CASSLVAGGRTGELFF. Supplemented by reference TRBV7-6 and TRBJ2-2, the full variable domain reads GAGVSQSPRYKVTKRGQDVALRCDPISGHVSLYWYRQALGQGPEFLTYFNYEAQQDKSGLPNDRFSAERPEGSISTLTIQRTEQRDSAMYRCASSLVAGGRTGELFFGEGSRLTVL.

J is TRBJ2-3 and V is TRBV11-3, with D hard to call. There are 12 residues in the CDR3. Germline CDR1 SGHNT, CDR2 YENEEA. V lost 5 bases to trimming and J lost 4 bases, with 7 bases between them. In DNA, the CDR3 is TGTGCCAGCAGCGGAGACGCAGATACGCAGTATTTT. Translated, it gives CASSGDADTQYF.

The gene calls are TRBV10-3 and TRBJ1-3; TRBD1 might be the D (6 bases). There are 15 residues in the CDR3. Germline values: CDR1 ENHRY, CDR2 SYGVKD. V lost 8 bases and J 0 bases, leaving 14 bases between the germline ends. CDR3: CAILDRRNSGNTIYF. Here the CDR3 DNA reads TGTGCCATCTTAGACAGGCGCAACTCTGGAAACACCATATATTTT.